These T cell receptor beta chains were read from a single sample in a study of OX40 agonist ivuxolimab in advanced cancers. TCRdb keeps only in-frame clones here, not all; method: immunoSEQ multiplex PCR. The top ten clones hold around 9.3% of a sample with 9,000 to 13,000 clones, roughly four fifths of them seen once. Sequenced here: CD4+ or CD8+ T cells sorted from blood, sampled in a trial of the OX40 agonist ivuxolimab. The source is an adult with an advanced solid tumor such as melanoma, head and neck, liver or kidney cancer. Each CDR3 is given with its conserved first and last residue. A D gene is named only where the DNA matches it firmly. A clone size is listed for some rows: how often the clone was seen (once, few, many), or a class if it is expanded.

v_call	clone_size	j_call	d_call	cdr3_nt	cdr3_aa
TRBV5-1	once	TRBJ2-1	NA	TGCGCCAGCAGCTTGGCCCAAAATGAGCAGTTCTTC	CASSLAQNEQFF
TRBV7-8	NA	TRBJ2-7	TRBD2	TGTGCCAGCAGCTCTAGCGGGAGGTACGAGCAGTACTTC	CASSSSGRYEQYF
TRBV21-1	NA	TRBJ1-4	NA	TGTGCCAGCACCCTAAATTCAGGGACCAATAATGAAAAACTGTTTTTT	CASTLNSGTNNEKLFF
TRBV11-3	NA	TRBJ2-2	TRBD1	TGTGCCAGCAGCACAACAGGGGGCCAGAACACCGGGGAGCTGTTTTTT	CASSTTGGQNTGELFF
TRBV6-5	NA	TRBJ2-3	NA	TGTGCCAGCAGTTACTCGATCGGATCTAGCACAGATACGCAGTATTTT	CASSYSIGSSTDTQYF
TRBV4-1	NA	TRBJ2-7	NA	TGCGCCAGCAGCGAGAATACAGGGCTCGGCTACGAGCAGTACTTC	CASSENTGLGYEQYF
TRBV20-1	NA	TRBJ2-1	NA	TGCAGTGCAGGGGACAATGAGCAGTTCTTC	CSAGDNEQFF
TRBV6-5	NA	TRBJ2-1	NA	TGTGCCAGCAGTTACTCGACTGGCGGAAATGAGCAGTTCTTC	CASSYSTGGNEQFF
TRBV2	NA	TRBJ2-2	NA	TGTGCCAGCAGTGAAAGCCTGAGGTTCATGGGGCTGTTTTTT	CASSESLRFMGLFF
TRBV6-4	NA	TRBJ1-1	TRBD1	TGTGCCAGCAGTGACAGGGCAGGGGGCTCGAACACTGAAGCTTTCTTT	CASSDRAGGSNTEAFF
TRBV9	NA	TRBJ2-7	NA	TGTGCCAGCAGCGTAGGAAGCTCCTACGAGCAGTACTTC	CASSVGSSYEQYF
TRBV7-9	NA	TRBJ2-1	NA	TGTGCCAGCAGCCCACCGGAGGGGTACAATGAGCAGTTCTTC	CASSPPEGYNEQFF
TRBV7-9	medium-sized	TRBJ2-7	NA	TGTGCCAGCAGCTTAACTGGTCTTTCATCCTACGAGCAGTACTTC	CASSLTGLSSYEQYF
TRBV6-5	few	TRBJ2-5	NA	TGTGCCAGCAGTTACGAGGAGGCCCAGTACTTC	CASSYEEAQYF
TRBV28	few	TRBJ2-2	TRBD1	TGTGCCAGCAGTTTATCGGACAGGGAGACCGGGGAGCTGTTTTTT	CASSLSDRETGELFF
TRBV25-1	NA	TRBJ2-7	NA	TGTGCCACCCTGGACGGCTCCTACGAGCAGTACTTC	CATLDGSYEQYF
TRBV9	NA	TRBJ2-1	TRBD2	TGTGCCAGCAGCGTAGCGGGACTAGACTACAATGAGCAGTTCTTC	CASSVAGLDYNEQFF
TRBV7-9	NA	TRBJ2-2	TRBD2	TGTGCCAGCAGCCGCGGACTAGCGGGAGGTTACACCGGGGAGCTGTTTTTT	CASSRGLAGGYTGELFF
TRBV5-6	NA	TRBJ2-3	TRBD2	TGTGCCAGCAGAGAGCGGGAAAACACAGATACGCAGTATTTT	CASRERENTDTQYF
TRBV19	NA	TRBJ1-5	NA	TGTGCCAGTAGCAGAGAGTTAAGTACAGCAGGGGATAATCAGCCCCAGCATTTT	CASSRELSTAGDNQPQHF
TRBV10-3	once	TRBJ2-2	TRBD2	TGTGCCATCAGTGCGGCTAGCGGGAGTCCCGGGGAGCTGTTTTTT	CAISAASGSPGELFF
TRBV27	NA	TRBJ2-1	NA	TGTGCCAGCAGTCGGTTGCCGGGAGCATACAATGAGCAGTTCTTC	CASSRLPGAYNEQFF
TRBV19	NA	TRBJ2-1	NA	TGTGCCAGTAGGGAATTGGGCGGTGAGCAGTTCTTC	CASRELGGEQFF
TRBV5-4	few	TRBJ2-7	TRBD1	TGTGCCAGCAGCTCCGGGACAGCCTACGAGCAGTACTTC	CASSSGTAYEQYF
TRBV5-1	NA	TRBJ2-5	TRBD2	TGCGCCAGCAGCTTGAGCGGGAGGGACGAGACCCAGTACTTC	CASSLSGRDETQYF
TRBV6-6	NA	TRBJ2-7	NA	TGTGCCAGCAGTATACGACAGCTCTACGAGCAGTACTTC	CASSIRQLYEQYF